A few counts support the clone carrying this TCR beta chain. Its cognate antigen is unknown. These data come from a study of T cells after yellow fever vaccination. In the study overall: Low-cell-number fractions underwent preparation using SMART-Seq v4 Ultra Low Input. Study results and limitations: The secondary response peaked faster, at day 5 versus 15, but was weaker. It was a small share of clonotypes that appeared in both CD4 and CD8 compartments.

Using its own MiXCR run on the 5' RACE reads, TCRdb lists one record per CDR3 protein. The top ten clones hold 15% to 20% of a sample with more than 300,000 distinct CDR3 sequences, around 6.8% of them seen once. CDR1 DFQATT and CDR2 SNEGSKA come from the germline V gene (reference sequence). This CDR3 has 14 amino acids. The V end lost 6 bases, the J end lost 2 bases, and 15 bases lay between the germline ends. The sample consisted of PBMCs, taken approximately 47 days after the first yellow fever vaccination. The V and J genes are TRBV20-1 and TRBJ2-3; possible D gene TRBD1, 7 bases. The TCR originated in a young man who received the YFV17D yellow fever vaccine. The CDR3, as DNA: TGCAGTGCCAGGGGGGCAGGGGACACAGATACGCAGTATTTT. It specifies CSARGAGDTDTQYF.